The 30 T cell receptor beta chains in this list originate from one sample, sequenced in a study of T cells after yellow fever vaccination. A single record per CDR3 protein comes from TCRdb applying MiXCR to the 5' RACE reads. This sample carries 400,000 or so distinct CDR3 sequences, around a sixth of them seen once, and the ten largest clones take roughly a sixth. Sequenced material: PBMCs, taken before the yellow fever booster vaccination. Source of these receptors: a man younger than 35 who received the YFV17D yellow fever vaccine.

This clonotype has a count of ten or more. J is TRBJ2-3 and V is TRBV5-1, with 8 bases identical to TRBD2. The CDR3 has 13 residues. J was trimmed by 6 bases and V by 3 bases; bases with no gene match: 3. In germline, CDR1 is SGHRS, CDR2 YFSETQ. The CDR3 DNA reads TGCGCCAGCAGCTCCAGGACTAGCGATACGCAGTATTTT. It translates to CASSSRTSDTQYF.

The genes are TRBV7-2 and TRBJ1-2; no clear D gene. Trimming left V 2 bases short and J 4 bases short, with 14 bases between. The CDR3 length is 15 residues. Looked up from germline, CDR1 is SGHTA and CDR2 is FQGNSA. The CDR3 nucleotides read TGTGCCAGCAGCTTAAGCGGCGGCTTATCCTATGGCTACACCTTC. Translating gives CASSLSGGLSYGYTF.

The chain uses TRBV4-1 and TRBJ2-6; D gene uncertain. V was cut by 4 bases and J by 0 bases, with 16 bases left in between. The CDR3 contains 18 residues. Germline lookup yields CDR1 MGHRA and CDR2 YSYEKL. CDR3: CASSPSASFISGANVLTF. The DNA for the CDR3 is TGCGCCAGCAGCCCAAGCGCCAGCTTCATCTCTGGGGCCAACGTCCTGACTTTC.

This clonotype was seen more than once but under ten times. As DNA, the CDR3 is TGTGCCAGCAGCTTACGTATAGGGGGAACTGAAGCTTTCTTT. Translation gives CASSLRIGGTEAFF. This chain connects TRBV13 to TRBJ1-1, with D maybe TRBD1 (6 bases). Deletions cut 2 bases from V and 5 bases from J, with 12 bases between. CDR1 PRHDT and CDR2 FYEKMQ come from the germline V gene (reference sequence). The CDR3 sequence is 14 residues long.

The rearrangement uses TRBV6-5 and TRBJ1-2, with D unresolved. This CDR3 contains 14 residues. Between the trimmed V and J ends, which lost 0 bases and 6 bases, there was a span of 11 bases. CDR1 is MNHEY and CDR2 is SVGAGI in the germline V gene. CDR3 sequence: CASSYSAPRDGYTF. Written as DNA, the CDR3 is TGTGCCAGCAGTTACTCAGCACCGCGGGATGGCTACACCTTC.

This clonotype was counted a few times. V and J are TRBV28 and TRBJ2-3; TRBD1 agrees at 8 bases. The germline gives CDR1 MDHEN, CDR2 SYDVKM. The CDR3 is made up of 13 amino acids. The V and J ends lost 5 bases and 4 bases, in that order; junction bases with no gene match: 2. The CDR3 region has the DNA TGTGCCAGCAGTCGGACAGGGCCAGATACGCAGTATTTT. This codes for CASSRTGPDTQYF.

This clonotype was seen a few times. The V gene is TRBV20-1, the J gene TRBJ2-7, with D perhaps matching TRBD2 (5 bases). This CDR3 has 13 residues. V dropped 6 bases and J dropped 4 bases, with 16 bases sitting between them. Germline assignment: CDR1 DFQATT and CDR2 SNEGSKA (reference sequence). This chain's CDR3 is CSAPPDEGYEQYV. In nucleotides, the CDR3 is TGCAGTGCCCCGCCCGATGAGGGTTACGAGCAGTACGTC.

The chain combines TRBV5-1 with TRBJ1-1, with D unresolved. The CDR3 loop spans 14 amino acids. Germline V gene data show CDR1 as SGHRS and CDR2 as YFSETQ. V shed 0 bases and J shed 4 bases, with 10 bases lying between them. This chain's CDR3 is CASSLEGYGTEAFF. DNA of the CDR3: TGCGCCAGCAGCTTGGAAGGTTACGGCACTGAAGCTTTCTTT.

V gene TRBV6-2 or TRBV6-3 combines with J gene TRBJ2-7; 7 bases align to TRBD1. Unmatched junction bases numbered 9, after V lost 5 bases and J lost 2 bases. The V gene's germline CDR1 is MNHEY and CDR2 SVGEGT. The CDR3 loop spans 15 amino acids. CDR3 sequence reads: CASSGDRGNPYEQYV. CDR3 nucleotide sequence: TGTGCCAGCAGTGGGGACAGAGGAAACCCCTACGAGCAGTACGTC.

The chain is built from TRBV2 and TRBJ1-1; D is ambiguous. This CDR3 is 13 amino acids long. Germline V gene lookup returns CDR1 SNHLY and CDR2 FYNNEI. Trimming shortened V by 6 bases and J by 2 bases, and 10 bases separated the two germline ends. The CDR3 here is CASRFGSNTEAFF. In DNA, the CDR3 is TGTGCCAGCAGGTTTGGGAGCAACACTGAAGCTTTCTTT. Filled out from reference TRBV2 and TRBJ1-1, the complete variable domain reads EPEVTQTPSHQVTQMGQEVILRCVPISNHLYFYWYRQILGQKVEFLVSFYNNEISEKSEIFDDQFSVERPDGSNFTLKIRSTKLEDSAMYFCASRFGSNTEAFFGQGTRLTVV.

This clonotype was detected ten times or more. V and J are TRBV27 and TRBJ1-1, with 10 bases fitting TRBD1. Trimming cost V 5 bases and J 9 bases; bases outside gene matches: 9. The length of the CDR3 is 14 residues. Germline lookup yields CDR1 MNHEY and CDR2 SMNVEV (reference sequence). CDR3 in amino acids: CASSAAGTGEKAFF. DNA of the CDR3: TGTGCCAGCAGTGCCGCCGGGACAGGGGAGAAAGCTTTCTTT.

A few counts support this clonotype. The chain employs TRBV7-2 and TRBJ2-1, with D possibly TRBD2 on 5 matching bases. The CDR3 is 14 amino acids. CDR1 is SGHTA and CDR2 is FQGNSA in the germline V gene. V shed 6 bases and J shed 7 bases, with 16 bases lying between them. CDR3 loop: CASSRTGGWNEQFF. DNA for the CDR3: TGTGCCAGCAGTCGGACTGGCGGTTGGAATGAGCAGTTCTTC.

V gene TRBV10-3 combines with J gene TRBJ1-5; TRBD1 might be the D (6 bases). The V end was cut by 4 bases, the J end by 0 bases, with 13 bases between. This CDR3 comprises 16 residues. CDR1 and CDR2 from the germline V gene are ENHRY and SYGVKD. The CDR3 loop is CAISGGQGISNQPQHF. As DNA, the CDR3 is TGTGCCATCAGTGGGGGGCAGGGGATTAGCAATCAGCCCCAGCATTTT.

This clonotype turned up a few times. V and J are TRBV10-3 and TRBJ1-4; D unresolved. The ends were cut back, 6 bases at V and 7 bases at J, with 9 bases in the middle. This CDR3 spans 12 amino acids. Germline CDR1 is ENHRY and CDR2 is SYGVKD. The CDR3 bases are TGTGCCATCAGGGGAATGGGTGAAAAACTGTTTTTT. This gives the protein CAIRGMGEKLFF.

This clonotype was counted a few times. The CDR3 nucleotides read TGTGCCAGCAGTTCCCCAGGGTCGTATCAGCCCCAGCATTTT. As protein: CASSSPGSYQPQHF. The V call is TRBV27, the J call TRBJ1-5, with D possibly TRBD1 on 5 matching bases. There are 14 residues in the CDR3. The germline V gene has CDR1 MNHEY and CDR2 SMNVEV (reference sequence). V lost 4 bases, J lost 5 bases, and 12 bases lay in between.

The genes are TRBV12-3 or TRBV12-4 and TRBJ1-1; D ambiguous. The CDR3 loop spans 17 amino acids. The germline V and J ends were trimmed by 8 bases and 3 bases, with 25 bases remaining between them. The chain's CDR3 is CASHDEVQLGGYTEAFF. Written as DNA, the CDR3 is TGTGCCAGCCACGATGAGGTGCAACTGGGTGGGTACACTGAAGCTTTCTTT.

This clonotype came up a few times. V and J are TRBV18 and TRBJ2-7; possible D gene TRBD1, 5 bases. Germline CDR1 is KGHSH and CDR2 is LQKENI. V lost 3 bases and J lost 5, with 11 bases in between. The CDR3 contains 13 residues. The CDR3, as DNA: TGTGCCAGCTCACCGATAGGGGCTAACGAGCAGTACGTC. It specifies CASSPIGANEQYV.

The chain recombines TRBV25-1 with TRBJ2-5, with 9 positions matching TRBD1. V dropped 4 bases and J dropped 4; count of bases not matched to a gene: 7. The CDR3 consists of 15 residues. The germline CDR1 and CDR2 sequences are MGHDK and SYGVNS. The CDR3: CASSVGTGWGETQYF. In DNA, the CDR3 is TGTGCCAGCAGTGTAGGGACAGGGTGGGGAGAGACCCAGTACTTC. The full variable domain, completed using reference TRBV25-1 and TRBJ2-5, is EADIYQTPRYLVIGTGKKITLECSQTMGHDKMYWYQQDPGMELHLIHYSYGVNSTEKGDLSSESTVSRIRTEHFPLTLESARPSHTSQYLCASSVGTGWGETQYFGPGTRLLVL.

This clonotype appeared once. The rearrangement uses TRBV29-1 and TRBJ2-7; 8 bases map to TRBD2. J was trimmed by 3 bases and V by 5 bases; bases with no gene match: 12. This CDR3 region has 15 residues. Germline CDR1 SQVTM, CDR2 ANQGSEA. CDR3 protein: CSVKTPRGADYEQYF. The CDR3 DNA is TGCAGCGTTAAGACCCCGCGGGGGGCCGACTACGAGCAGTACTTC.

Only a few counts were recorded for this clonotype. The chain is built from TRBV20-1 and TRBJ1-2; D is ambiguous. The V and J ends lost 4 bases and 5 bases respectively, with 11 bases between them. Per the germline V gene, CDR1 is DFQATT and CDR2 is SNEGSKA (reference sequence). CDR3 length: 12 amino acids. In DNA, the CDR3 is TGCAGTGCTACCGACAACCTATATGGCTACACCTTC. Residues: CSATDNLYGYTF.

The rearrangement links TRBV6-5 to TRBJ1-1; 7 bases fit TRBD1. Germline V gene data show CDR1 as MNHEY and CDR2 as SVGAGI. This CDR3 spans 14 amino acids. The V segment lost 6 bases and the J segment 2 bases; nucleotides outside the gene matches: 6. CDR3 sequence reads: CASRRQGINTEAFF. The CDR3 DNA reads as TGTGCCAGCAGACGACAGGGAATAAACACTGAAGCTTTCTTT.

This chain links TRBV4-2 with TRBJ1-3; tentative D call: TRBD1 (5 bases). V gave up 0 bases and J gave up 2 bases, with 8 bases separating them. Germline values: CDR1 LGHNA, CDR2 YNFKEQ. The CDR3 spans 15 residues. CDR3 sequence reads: CASSQDPGTGNTIYF. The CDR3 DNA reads TGTGCCAGCAGCCAAGATCCAGGGACTGGAAACACCATATATTTT.

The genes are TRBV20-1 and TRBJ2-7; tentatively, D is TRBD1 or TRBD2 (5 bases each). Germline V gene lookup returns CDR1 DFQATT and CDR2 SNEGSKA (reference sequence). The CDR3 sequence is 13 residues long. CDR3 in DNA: TGCAGCCCAAGAAGGGACGGAGCCTACGAGCAGTACTTC. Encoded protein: CSPRRDGAYEQYF.

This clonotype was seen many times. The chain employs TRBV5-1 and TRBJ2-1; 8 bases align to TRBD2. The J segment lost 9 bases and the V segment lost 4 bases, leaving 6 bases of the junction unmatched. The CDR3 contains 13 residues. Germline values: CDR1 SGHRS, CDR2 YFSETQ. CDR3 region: CASSVTSVREQFF. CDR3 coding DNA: TGCGCCAGCAGCGTGACTAGCGTCCGTGAGCAGTTCTTC.

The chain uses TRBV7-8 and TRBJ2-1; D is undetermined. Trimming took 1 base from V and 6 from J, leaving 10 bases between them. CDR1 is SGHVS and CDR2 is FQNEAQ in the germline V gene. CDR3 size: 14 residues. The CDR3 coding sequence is TGTGCCAGCAGCTTAGTAAGGATTTTCAATGAGCAGTTCTTC. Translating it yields CASSLVRIFNEQFF.

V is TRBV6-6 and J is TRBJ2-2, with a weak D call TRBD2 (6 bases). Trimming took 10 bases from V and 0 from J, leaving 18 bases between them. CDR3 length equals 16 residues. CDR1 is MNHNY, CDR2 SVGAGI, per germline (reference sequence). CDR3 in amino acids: CATAKGRISNTGELFF. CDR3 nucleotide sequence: TGTGCCACCGCAAAAGGGAGGATATCGAACACCGGGGAGCTGTTTTTT.

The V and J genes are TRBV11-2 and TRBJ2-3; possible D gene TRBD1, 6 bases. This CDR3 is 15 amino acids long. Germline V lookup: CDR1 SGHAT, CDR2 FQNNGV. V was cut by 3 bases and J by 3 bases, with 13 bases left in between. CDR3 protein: CASSFEPQGTDTQYF. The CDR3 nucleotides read TGTGCCAGCAGCTTTGAACCCCAGGGGACAGATACGCAGTATTTT.

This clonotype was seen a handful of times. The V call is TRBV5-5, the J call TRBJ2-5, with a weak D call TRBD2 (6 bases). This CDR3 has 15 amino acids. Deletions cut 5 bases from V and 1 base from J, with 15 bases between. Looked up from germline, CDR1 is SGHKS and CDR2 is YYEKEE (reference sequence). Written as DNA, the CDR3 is TGTGCCAGCAGTGGGGCGGGGCCCGTCCAAGAGACCCAGTACTTC. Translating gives CASSGAGPVQETQYF.

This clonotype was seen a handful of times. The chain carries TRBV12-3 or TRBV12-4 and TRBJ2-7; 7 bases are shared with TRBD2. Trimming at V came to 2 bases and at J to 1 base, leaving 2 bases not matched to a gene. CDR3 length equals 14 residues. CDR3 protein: CASSLLAGSYEQYF. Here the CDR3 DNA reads TGTGCCAGCAGTTTATTAGCGGGTTCCTACGAGCAGTACTTC.

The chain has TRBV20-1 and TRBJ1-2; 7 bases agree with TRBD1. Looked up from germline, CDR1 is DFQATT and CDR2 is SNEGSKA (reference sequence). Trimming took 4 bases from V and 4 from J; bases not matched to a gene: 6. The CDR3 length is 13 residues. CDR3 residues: CSAKDRDFYGYTF. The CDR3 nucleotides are TGCAGTGCTAAAGACAGGGATTTCTATGGCTACACCTTC.